The 21 T cell receptor beta chains below were found in one sample sequenced in a study of beta chain features in type 1 diabetes. TCRB transcripts that were expressed got sequenced, as all of the isolated RNA had been reverse transcribed. TCRdb's copy holds only in-frame clones and misses some; the assay was immunoSEQ multiplex PCR. This sample has a few hundred thousand clones, with over 13% found just once. Sequencing input: naive CD4+ T cells from blood. These receptors were obtained from a woman aged 18-29 years in good health.

This chain links TRBV2 with TRBJ2-4; a possible D gene is TRBD1 (6 bases). The CDR3 has 17 amino acids. Looked up from germline, CDR1 is SNHLY and CDR2 is FYNNEI. V lost 5 bases to trimming and J lost 1 base, with 18 bases between them. DNA for the CDR3: TGTGCCAGCAGTATTCCAACAGGGAATTTGGCCAAAAACATTCAGTACTTC. It codes for CASSIPTGNLAKNIQYF.

V and J are TRBV5-1 and TRBJ2-7, with D perhaps matching TRBD1 (5 bases). V was shortened by 0 bases and J by 3 bases, with 19 bases between the two germline ends. The CDR3 spans 17 residues. From germline, CDR1 is SGHRS and CDR2 YFSETQ. The DNA of the CDR3 is TGCGCCAGCAGCTTGGAATATAGGGGTCCCGGAAACTACGAGCAGTACTTC. Translation gives CASSLEYRGPGNYEQYF.

This clone was seen a few times. V and J are TRBV29-1 and TRBJ2-4; 9 positions agree with TRBD1. The CDR3 contains 13 residues. J gave up 3 bases and V 4 bases, and 1 base lay outside the gene matches. Germline V gene sequence: CDR1 SQVTM, CDR2 ANQGSEA. This chain's CDR3 is CSVGQGDKNIQYF. The CDR3 bases are TGCAGCGTTGGACAGGGGGACAAAAACATTCAGTACTTC.

The chain couples TRBV9 to TRBJ2-5; TRBD2 matches at 9 bases. This CDR3 comprises 15 residues. V lost 3 bases, J lost 4 bases, and 7 bases stayed unmatched. Germline CDR1 SGDLS, CDR2 YYNGEE. CDR3 amino acids: CASSGAGLALETQYF. The DNA for the CDR3 is TGTGCCAGCAGCGGGGCGGGACTAGCATTAGAGACCCAGTACTTC.

The table lists this clone with a few counts. This sequence joins TRBV4-2 and TRBJ2-3, with D uncertain. Germline lookup yields CDR1 LGHNA and CDR2 YNFKEQ. The CDR3 sequence is 17 residues long. The ends were cut back, 7 bases at V and 0 bases at J, with 20 bases in the middle. The CDR3 protein is CASISVRWRISTDTQYF. The DNA for the CDR3 is TGTGCCAGCATTAGTGTGCGCTGGCGGATTAGCACAGATACGCAGTATTTT.

This chain joins TRBV14 and TRBJ2-1, with D possibly TRBD2 on 6 matching bases. CDR3 length: 16 amino acids. In germline, CDR1 is SGHDN, CDR2 FVKESK. The V and J ends lost 3 bases and 1 base respectively, with 13 bases between them. The CDR3 DNA reads as TGTGCCAGCAGCCAGGAGGAGGGTTTATCCTACAATGAGCAGTTCTTC. Protein sequence: CASSQEEGLSYNEQFF.

The chain employs TRBV19 and TRBJ1-1; 8 bases match TRBD1. Germline loops: CDR1 LNHDA, CDR2 SQIVND (reference sequence). This CDR3 has 15 residues. Germline trimming cut 2 bases from V and 4 bases from J; bases unmatched to any gene: 6. The DNA of the CDR3 is TGTGCCAGTAGTATACAGGGGGCTTCGGGCACTGAAGCTTTCTTT. Protein: CASSIQGASGTEAFF.

The rearrangement uses TRBV30 and TRBJ1-1; TRBD1 might be the D (5 bases). CDR3 length equals 12 residues. V lost 6 bases and J lost 4, with 12 bases in between. Germline CDR1 and CDR2: GTSNPN and SVGIG (reference sequence). CDR3 loop: CACRQLGTEAFF. CDR3 in DNA: TGTGCCTGTCGACAGTTGGGCACTGAAGCTTTCTTT.

The gene calls are TRBV9 and TRBJ2-1, with 8 bases identical to TRBD2. The CDR3 runs 16 residues. Germline V gene data show CDR1 as SGDLS and CDR2 as YYNGEE. Trimming removed 4 bases from V and 1 base from J; junction bases left unmatched: 7. The CDR3 DNA is TGTGCCAGCAGCCTGGAGCGGGAGACTTCCTACAATGAGCAGTTCTTC. It translates to CASSLERETSYNEQFF. Full variable domain (outside the CDR3, taken from reference TRBV9 and TRBJ2-1): DSGVTQTPKHLITATGQRVTLRCSPRSGDLSVYWYQQSLDQGLQFLIQYYNGEERAKGNILERFSAQQFPDLHSELNLSSLELGDSALYFCASSLERETSYNEQFFGPGTRLTVL.

J is TRBJ1-1 and V is TRBV6-4; D is uncertain. The CDR3 is 13 amino acids. Germline V gene data show CDR1 as MRHNA and CDR2 as SNTAGT. Trimming took off 4 bases at V and 1 base at J, with 7 bases between the two ends. The CDR3 reads CASSATANTEAFF. The CDR3 DNA follows: TGTGCCAGCAGTGCAACAGCGAACACTGAAGCTTTCTTT.

This clone was counted a few times. The chain recombines TRBV28 with TRBJ1-2; D unclear. V was clipped by 6 bases and J by 3 bases, with 8 bases between them. There are 12 residues in the CDR3. Germline V lookup: CDR1 MDHEN, CDR2 SYDVKM. CDR3 bases: TGTGCCAGCAGCCCCCCTCACTATGGCTACACCTTC. Amino acid sequence: CASSPPHYGYTF.

This clone appeared a few times. V is TRBV4-3 and J is TRBJ1-1; 8 bases fit TRBD1. Germline trimming cut 7 bases from V and 0 bases from J; bases unmatched to any gene: 10. The CDR3 length is 16 residues. CDR1 is LGHNA and CDR2 is YSLEER in the germline V gene. CDR3 bases: TGCGCCAGCACTCGCGGACAGGGATATTTGAACACTGAAGCTTTCTTT. Amino acid sequence: CASTRGQGYLNTEAFF.

The CDR3 spells CASSWASTDTQYF. The CDR3 DNA sequence: TGTGCCAGCAGTTGGGCTTCGACAGATACGCAGTATTTT. This rearrangement joins TRBV2 to TRBJ2-3, with D uncertain. Trimming left V 5 bases short and J 3 bases short, with 9 bases between. The germline gives CDR1 SNHLY, CDR2 FYNNEI. The CDR3 runs 13 residues.

This chain uses TRBV10-3 with TRBJ1-1; 7 bases agree with TRBD1. This CDR3 contains 13 residues. Germline assignment: CDR1 ENHRY and CDR2 SYGVKD. J gave up 2 bases and V 4 bases, and 1 base lay outside the gene matches. CDR3 loop: CAISGQGNTEAFF. CDR3 nucleotide sequence: TGTGCCATCAGTGGACAGGGTAACACTGAAGCTTTCTTT.

This clone was seen a handful of times. This CDR3 is CASGTGTGDTQYF. The CDR3 DNA is TGTGCCAGCGGGACCGGGACTGGAGATACGCAGTATTTT. This rearrangement joins TRBV6-6 to TRBJ2-3; D is possibly TRBD2 (6 bases). V gave up 8 bases and J gave up 5 bases, with 14 bases separating them. Looked up from germline, CDR1 is MNHNY and CDR2 is SVGAGI (reference sequence). This CDR3 spans 13 amino acids.

The chain uses TRBV28 and TRBJ1-5; TRBD1 matches at 10 bases. The CDR3 consists of 16 residues. Unmatched junction bases numbered 8, after V lost 6 bases and J lost 3 bases. Germline V gives CDR1 MDHEN, CDR2 SYDVKM. The CDR3 spells CASSRGGTGVNQPQHF. CDR3 in DNA: TGTGCCAGCAGCCGAGGTGGGACAGGGGTCAATCAGCCCCAGCATTTT.

This clone was counted between two and nine times. The V call is TRBV15, the J call TRBJ1-2, with D maybe TRBD1 (6 bases). The CDR3 runs to 16 residues. Germline CDR1 LNHNV, CDR2 YYDKDF (reference sequence). V was shortened by 0 bases and J by 7 bases, with 18 bases between the two germline ends. In nucleotides, the CDR3 is TGTGCCACCAGCAGAGATGCGGGGGGCGAAGCGTCTGGCTACACCTTC. As protein: CATSRDAGGEASGYTF.

The gene calls are TRBV4-3 and TRBJ2-7; TRBD2 matches at 13 bases. The germline V gene encodes CDR1 LGHNA and CDR2 YSLEER. The V segment lost 4 bases and the J segment 5 bases; nucleotides outside the gene matches: 8. This CDR3 spans 16 amino acids. The CDR3 DNA reads as TGCGCCAGCAGCCCCCTAGGGACTAGCGGGAAAGACGAGCAGTACTTC. Its translation is CASSPLGTSGKDEQYF.

This clone turned up a few times. This chain joins TRBV6-5 and TRBJ1-4, with 9 nucleotides matching TRBD1. Germline V gene sequence: CDR1 MNHEY, CDR2 SVGAGI. Trimming removed 4 bases from V and 2 bases from J; junction bases left unmatched: 2. CDR3 length: 15 residues. The CDR3 protein is CASSFTGGTNEKLFF. DNA of the CDR3: TGTGCCAGCAGTTTCACAGGGGGCACTAATGAAAAACTGTTTTTT.

The chain recombines TRBV7-9 with TRBJ1-1; no firm D call. Germline CDR1 SEHNR, CDR2 FQNEAQ (reference sequence). The CDR3 has 14 amino acids. Between the trimmed V and J ends, which lost 7 bases and 4 bases, there was a span of 16 bases. The CDR3, as DNA: TGTGCCAGCACCCCGACGGGGTCGGGCACTGAAGCTTTCTTT. Protein product: CASTPTGSGTEAFF.

The chain combines TRBV7-2 with TRBJ2-7; 8 bases align to TRBD2. Germline CDR1 and CDR2: SGHTA and FQGNSA. The CDR3 sequence is 14 residues long. Trimming at V came to 8 bases and at J to 6 bases, leaving 12 bases not matched to a gene. The CDR3 reads CASGRGLVSSEQYF. The DNA of the CDR3 is TGTGCCAGCGGACGGGGACTAGTTAGCAGCGAGCAGTACTTC.